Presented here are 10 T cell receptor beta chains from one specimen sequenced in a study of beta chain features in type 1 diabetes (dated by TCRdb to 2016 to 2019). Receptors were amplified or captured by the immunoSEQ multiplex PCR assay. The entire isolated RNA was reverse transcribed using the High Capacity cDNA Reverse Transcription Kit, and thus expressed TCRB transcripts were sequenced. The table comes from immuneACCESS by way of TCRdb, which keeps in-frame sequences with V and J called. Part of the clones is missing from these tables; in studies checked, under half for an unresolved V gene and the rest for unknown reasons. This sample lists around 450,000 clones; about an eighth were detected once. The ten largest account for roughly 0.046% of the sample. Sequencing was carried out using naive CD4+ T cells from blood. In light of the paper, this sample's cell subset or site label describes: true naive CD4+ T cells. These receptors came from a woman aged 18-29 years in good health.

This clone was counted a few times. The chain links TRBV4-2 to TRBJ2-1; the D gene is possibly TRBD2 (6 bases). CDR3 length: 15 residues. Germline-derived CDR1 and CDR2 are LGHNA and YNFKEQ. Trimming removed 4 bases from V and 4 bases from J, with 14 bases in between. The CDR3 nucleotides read TGTGCCAGCAGCCCCCCCGGGACTGGATACAATGAGCAGTTCTTC. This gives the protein CASSPPGTGYNEQFF.

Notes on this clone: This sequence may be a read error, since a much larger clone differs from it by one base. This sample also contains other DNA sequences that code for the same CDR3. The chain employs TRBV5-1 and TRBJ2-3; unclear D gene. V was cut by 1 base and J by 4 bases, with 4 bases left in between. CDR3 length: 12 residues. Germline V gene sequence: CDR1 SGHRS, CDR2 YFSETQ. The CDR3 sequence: CASSLNADTQYF. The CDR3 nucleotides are TGCGCCAGCAGCTTGAACGCAGATACGCAGTATTTT.

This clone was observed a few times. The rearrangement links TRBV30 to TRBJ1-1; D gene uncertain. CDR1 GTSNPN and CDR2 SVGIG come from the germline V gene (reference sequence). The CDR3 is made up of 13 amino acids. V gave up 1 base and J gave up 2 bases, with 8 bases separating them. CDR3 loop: CAWSAGINTEAFF. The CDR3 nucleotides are TGTGCCTGGAGTGCCGGGATCAACACTGAAGCTTTCTTT. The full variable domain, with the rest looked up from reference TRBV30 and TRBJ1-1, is SQTIHQWPATLVQPVGSPLSLECTVEGTSNPNLYWYRQAAGRGLQLLFYSVGIGQISSEVPQNLSASRPQDRQFILSSKKLLLSDSGFYLCAWSAGINTEAFFGQGTRLTVV.

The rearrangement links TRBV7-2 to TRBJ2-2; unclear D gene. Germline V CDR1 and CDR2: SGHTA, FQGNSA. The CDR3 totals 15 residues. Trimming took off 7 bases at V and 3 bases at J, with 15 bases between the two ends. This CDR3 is CASTQGGADTGELFF. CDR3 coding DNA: TGTGCCAGCACCCAAGGCGGTGCGGACACCGGGGAGCTGTTTTTT. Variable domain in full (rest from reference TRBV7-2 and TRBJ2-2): GAGVSQSPSNKVTEKGKDVELRCDPISGHTALYWYRQSLGQGLEFLIYFQGNSAPDKSGLPSDRFSAERTGGSVSTLTIQRTQQEDSAVYLCASTQGGADTGELFFGEGSRLTVL.

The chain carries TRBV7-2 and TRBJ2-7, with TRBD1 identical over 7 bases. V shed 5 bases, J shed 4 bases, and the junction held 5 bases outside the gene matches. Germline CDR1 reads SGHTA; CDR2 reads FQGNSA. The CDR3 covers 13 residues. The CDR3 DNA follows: TGTGCCAGCAGCAAAAGACAGGGTTACGAGCAGTACGTC. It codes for CASSKRQGYEQYV.

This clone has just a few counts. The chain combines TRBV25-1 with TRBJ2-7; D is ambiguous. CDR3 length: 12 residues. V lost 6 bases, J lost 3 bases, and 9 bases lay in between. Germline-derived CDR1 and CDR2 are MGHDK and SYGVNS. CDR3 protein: CASRSSFYEQYF. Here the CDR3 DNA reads TGTGCCAGCAGATCCAGCTTCTACGAGCAGTACTTC.

CDR3 residues: CASSRPVGGKLFF. The CDR3 DNA reads as TGTGCCAGCAGCAGACCCGTCGGGGGAAAACTGTTTTTT. The chain is built from TRBV7-2 and TRBJ1-4; D may be TRBD1 (5 bases). Germline CDR1 and CDR2: SGHTA and FQGNSA. V dropped 5 bases and J dropped 10 bases, with 14 bases sitting between them. The CDR3 extends over 13 amino acids.

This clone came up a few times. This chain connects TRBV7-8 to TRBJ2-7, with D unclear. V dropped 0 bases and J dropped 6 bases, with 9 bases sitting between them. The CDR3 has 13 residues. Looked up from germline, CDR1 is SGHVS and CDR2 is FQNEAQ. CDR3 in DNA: TGTGCCAGCAGCTTAGCGCCATGGATCGAGCAGTACGTC. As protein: CASSLAPWIEQYV.

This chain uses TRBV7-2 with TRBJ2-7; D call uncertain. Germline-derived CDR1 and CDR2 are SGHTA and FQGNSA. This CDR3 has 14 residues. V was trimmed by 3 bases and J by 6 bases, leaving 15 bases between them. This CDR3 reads CASSLVRHSSEQYF. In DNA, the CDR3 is TGTGCCAGCAGCTTGGTGCGTCATTCATCCGAGCAGTACTTC.

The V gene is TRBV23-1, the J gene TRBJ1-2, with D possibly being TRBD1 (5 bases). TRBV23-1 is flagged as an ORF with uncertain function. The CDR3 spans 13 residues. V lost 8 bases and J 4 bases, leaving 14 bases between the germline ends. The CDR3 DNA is TGCGCCAGCTGGCGATCGACAGTCTATGGCTACACCTTC. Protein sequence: CASWRSTVYGYTF.